These 15 T cell receptor beta chains were sequenced from one sample in a study of T cell repertoires in cytomegalovirus infection. The antigens for these receptors are not known. TCRdb re-called the reads with MiXCR, one entry per CDR3 protein. The table has about 830,000 distinct CDR3 sequences, about 31% seen once. The source material was cultured CD8+ T cells from PBMCs, sampled from culture after CMV antigen stimulation. The receptors were sampled from a human donor in good health (CMV status not recorded). Some clones in this sample may be carry-over from other donors' samples.

The genes are TRBV5-1 and TRBJ2-5; D gene uncertain. Germline lookup yields CDR1 SGHRS and CDR2 YFSETQ. The CDR3 runs 17 residues. The V end was cut by 0 bases, the J end by 5 bases, with 20 bases between. The CDR3 coding sequence is TGCGCCAGCAGCTTGGCCAAGGGATCGGCCCTAAGCGAGACCCAGTACTTC. It encodes CASSLAKGSALSETQYF. The variable domain in full, with the rest retrieved from reference TRBV5-1 and TRBJ2-5, is KAGVTQTPRYLIKTRGQQVTLSCSPISGHRSVSWYQQTPGQGLQFLFEYFSETQRNKGNFPGRFSGRQFSNSRSEMNVSTLELGDSALYLCASSLAKGSALSETQYFGPGTRLLVL.

The rearrangement uses TRBV7-2 and TRBJ1-2; TRBD1 is a possible D gene (5 bases). Between the trimmed V and J ends, which lost 5 bases and 10 bases, there was a span of 20 bases. The CDR3 contains 14 residues. Germline V gene sequence: CDR1 SGHTA, CDR2 FQGNSA. DNA of the CDR3: TGTGCCAGCAGCCCTCTTTCGGGCTCGGGGGTCTACACCTTC. Encoded protein: CASSPLSGSGVYTF.

This clonotype has at least ten counts. The V and J genes are TRBV7-2 and TRBJ1-2; D unclear. Trimming removed 4 bases at V and 0 bases at J, with 9 bases between. Germline assignment: CDR1 SGHTA and CDR2 FQGNSA. This CDR3 spans 14 amino acids. CDR3 sequence: CASSYLTANYGYTF. The CDR3 DNA sequence: TGTGCCAGCAGCTACCTAACAGCTAACTATGGCTACACCTTC.

CDR3 in amino acids: CASSSTSPGGTDTQYF. CDR3 coding DNA: TGTGCCAGCAGTTCCACTTCCCCGGGGGGCACAGATACGCAGTATTTT. The chain carries TRBV27 and TRBJ2-3; D is perhaps TRBD2 (6 bases). CDR3 length: 16 residues. Trimming took off 4 bases at V and 1 base at J, with 15 bases between the two ends. Per germline, CDR1 MNHEY and CDR2 SMNVEV (reference sequence).

In the case of this clonotype: Just one base apart from a much larger clone, this may be a read error. This chain links TRBV7-2 with TRBJ1-5; D not certain. CDR1 SGHTA and CDR2 FQGNSA come from the germline V gene. The CDR3 totals 13 residues. CDR3 in DNA: TGTGCCGGCAGCTTTTGGAGCAATCAGCCCCAGCATTTT. It translates to CAGSFWSNQPQHF.

This clonotype was observed a handful of times. The V and J genes are TRBV5-1 and TRBJ1-1, with 8 bases lining up with TRBD1. The CDR3 extends over 14 amino acids. CDR1 is SGHRS, CDR2 YFSETQ, per germline. V was pared by 3 bases and J by 7 bases, with 8 bases of the junction left unmatched. CDR3: CASSYAGGLNEAFF. The CDR3 coding sequence is TGCGCCAGCAGCTACGCAGGGGGCTTAAATGAAGCTTTCTTT.

Ten or more counts support this clonotype. The V call is TRBV7-9, the J call TRBJ1-2; TRBD1 agrees at 7 bases. This CDR3 is built from 14 residues. V lost 5 bases, J lost 7 bases, and 10 bases stayed unmatched. Germline V gene lookup returns CDR1 SEHNR and CDR2 FQNEAQ (reference sequence). CDR3 sequence (DNA): TGTGCCAGCAGCGCCCCGGGACAGCCTTCTGGCTACACCTTC. Residues: CASSAPGQPSGYTF.

This clonotype was seen a handful of times. The rearrangement uses TRBV12-3 or TRBV12-4 and TRBJ1-3; D is unclear. The CDR3 has 15 residues. V gave up 5 bases and J gave up 0 bases, with 11 bases separating them. The CDR3 here is CASSPNARSGNTIYF. The CDR3 DNA is TGTGCCAGCAGTCCAAACGCCCGCTCTGGAAACACCATATATTTT.

This clonotype was found many times. J is TRBJ1-2 and V is TRBV7-3; 7 nucleotides align to TRBD1. The CDR3 totals 13 residues. The germline V gene encodes CDR1 SGHTA and CDR2 FQGTGA. The V segment lost 3 bases and the J segment 6 bases; nucleotides outside the gene matches: 4. CDR3 amino acids: CASSFAGGDGYTF. CDR3 DNA sequence: TGTGCCAGCAGCTTCGCAGGGGGTGATGGCTACACCTTC.

With regard to this clonotype: One end of the junction varies from germline; a read error may be responsible. The CDR3 bases are TGTGCCGGCAGCTCCCCCGGACAGAGTACCTGGGACTATGGCTACACCTTC. Translating it yields CAGSSPGQSTWDYGYTF. The V gene is TRBV7-9, the J gene TRBJ1-2, with a possible D match to TRBD1 (6 bases). Germline V gene sequence: CDR1 SEHNR, CDR2 FQNEAQ (reference sequence). CDR3 length: 17 amino acids. Supplemented by reference TRBV7-9 and TRBJ1-2, the full variable domain reads DTGVSQNPRHKITKRGQNVTFRCDPISEHNRLYWYRQTLGQGPEFLTYFQNEAQLEKSRLLSDRFSAERPKGSFSTLEIQRTEQGDSAMYLCAGSSPGQSTWDYGYTFGSGTRLTVV.

This clonotype was seen repeatedly, ten times or more. The chain couples TRBV7-6 to TRBJ2-2; 8 bases align to TRBD1. V lost 4 bases and J lost 0; bases outside the gene matches: 7. Germline CDR1 reads SGHVS; CDR2 reads FNYEAQ. The CDR3 runs to 17 residues. Here the CDR3 DNA reads TGTGCCAGCAGCTCTAGGGACAGGATCTCGAACACCGGGGAGCTGTTTTTT. This codes for CASSSRDRISNTGELFF.

This clonotype was recorded at least ten times. The CDR3 DNA follows: TGTGCCAGCAGGCGCGGGGGGAATAATGAGCAGTTCTTC. It encodes CASRRGGNNEQFF. This chain links TRBV7-2 with TRBJ2-1; TRBD2 matches 8 bases. The V gene's germline CDR1 is SGHTA and CDR2 FQGNSA. V trimming: 6 bases; J trimming: 7 bases; junction bases outside the gene matches: 5. CDR3 size: 13 residues.

The V and J genes are TRBV10-3 and TRBJ2-1, with 10 bases identical to TRBD1. CDR3 length: 16 residues. Trimming cost V 0 bases and J 9 bases; bases outside gene matches: 8. The germline V gene encodes CDR1 ENHRY and CDR2 SYGVKD. CDR3 DNA: TGTGCCATCAGTGAGTCGACCGGACAGGGGGGCGGTGAGCAGTTCTTC. Its translation is CAISESTGQGGGEQFF.

This clonotype came up a few times. This rearrangement joins TRBV5-5 to TRBJ2-5; no firm D call. Germline assignment: CDR1 SGHKS and CDR2 YYEKEE (reference sequence). Trimming removed 4 bases at V and 6 bases at J, with 7 bases between. This CDR3 is built from 11 residues. CDR3 residues: CASSRSQTQYF. The CDR3 coding sequence is TGTGCCAGCAGCCGGAGCCAGACCCAGTACTTC.

V usage is TRBV9 and J usage is TRBJ1-2; D unclear. Germline V gene sequence: CDR1 SGDLS, CDR2 YYNGEE. The CDR3 consists of 14 residues. V gave up 5 bases and J gave up 4 bases, with 15 bases separating them. CDR3 in amino acids: CASRRNPGPYGYTF. Here the CDR3 DNA reads TGTGCCAGCAGAAGGAACCCCGGGCCCTATGGCTACACCTTC.